Shown below are 32 T cell receptor beta chains from a single sample sequenced in a study of shared clonotypes between healthy human individuals. Profiling relied on immunoSEQ multiplex PCR, and the TCRdb table lists in-frame clones only, not all of them. The table has around 320,000 clones, roughly 87% seen once. Sequencing was done on a sample of memory CD8+ T cells sorted from blood. Subset given: CD45RO+ cells pooled with CCR7-negative TemRA cells. The receptors stem from a man between 18 and 29 years old in good health.

The chain combines TRBV5-1 with TRBJ2-5; the match to TRBD1 covers 10 bases. The CDR3 totals 17 residues. V shed 2 bases, J shed 5 bases, and the junction held 12 bases outside the gene matches. Germline lookup yields CDR1 SGHRS and CDR2 YFSETQ. The CDR3 nucleotides are TGCGCCAGCAGCTTTCTCCCATTGACAGGGGGCTTTGAGACCCAGTACTTC. This gives the protein CASSFLPLTGGFETQYF.

The gene calls are TRBV5-4 and TRBJ1-1; D remains ambiguous. The CDR3 has 14 amino acids. Germline loops: CDR1 SGHNT, CDR2 YYREEE (reference sequence). V lost 1 base, J lost 1 base, and 8 bases lay in between. The CDR3 region is CASSLPDGNTEAFF. CDR3 sequence (DNA): TGTGCCAGCAGCTTGCCGGACGGGAACACTGAAGCTTTCTTT. The full variable domain, rest sourced from reference TRBV5-4 and TRBJ1-1, is ETGVTQSPTHLIKTRGQQVTLRCSSQSGHNTVSWYQQALGQGPQFIFQYYREEENGRGNFPPRFSGLQFPNYSSELNVNALELDDSALYLCASSLPDGNTEAFFGQGTRLTVV.

J is TRBJ1-1 and V is TRBV25-1; D unresolved. The V and J ends lost 1 base and 11 bases respectively, with 14 bases between them. Germline V gene data show CDR1 as MGHDK and CDR2 as SYGVNS. CDR3 length: 13 residues. CDR3 nucleotide sequence: TGTGCCAGCAGTGAATTAGGAGGGCTGAGGGCTTTCTTT. This codes for CASSELGGLRAFF.

The rearrangement joins TRBV5-6 to TRBJ2-5, with TRBD2 identical over 13 bases. The CDR3 totals 17 residues. With 0 bases clipped from V and 5 bases from J, the junction kept 7 bases outside the gene matches. Germline CDR1 SGHDT, CDR2 YYEEEE. CDR3 amino acids: CASSLATSGGAYETQYF. The CDR3 DNA is TGTGCCAGCAGCTTGGCTACTAGCGGGGGGGCATATGAGACCCAGTACTTC.

The chain carries TRBV19 and TRBJ1-2; 10 nucleotides match TRBD1. This CDR3 spans 18 amino acids. In germline, CDR1 is LNHDA, CDR2 SQIVND (reference sequence). V shed 7 bases and J 3 bases; nucleotides not matched to a gene: 17. CDR3 region: CASTSFGTGESYDYGYTF. The CDR3 DNA sequence: TGTGCCAGTACCTCCTTCGGGACAGGGGAGAGTTATGACTATGGCTACACCTTC.

The chain links TRBV28 to TRBJ1-6; D is unclear. CDR1 and CDR2 (germline): MDHEN, SYDVKM. The CDR3 is made up of 12 amino acids. Trimming removed 2 bases from V and 7 bases from J, with 3 bases in between. The CDR3 sequence: CASSLGNSPLHF. Here the CDR3 DNA reads TGTGCCAGCAGTTTAGGCAATTCACCCCTCCACTTT.

The chain recombines TRBV7-9 with TRBJ2-1; 7 bases are a match to TRBD2. The CDR3 has 15 amino acids. After removal of 5 bases from V and 2 bases from J, the junction contained 6 bases not matched to a gene. CDR1 and CDR2 from the germline V gene are SEHNR and FQNEAQ (reference sequence). The CDR3 spells CASSPSGDPYNEQFF. For the CDR3, the DNA is TGTGCCAGCAGCCCCAGCGGGGATCCCTACAATGAGCAGTTCTTC.

The chain recombines TRBV7-9 with TRBJ2-5; 7 bases align to TRBD1. V lost 3 bases and J lost 5; bases outside the gene matches: 9. Germline V gives CDR1 SEHNR, CDR2 FQNEAQ (reference sequence). This CDR3 comprises 15 residues. CDR3 DNA sequence: TGTGCCAGCAGCTTTGGACAGGACATTAGGGAGACCCAGTACTTC. It specifies CASSFGQDIRETQYF. Full variable domain (missing parts from reference TRBV7-9 and TRBJ2-5): DTGVSQNPRHKITKRGQNVTFRCDPISEHNRLYWYRQTLGQGPEFLTYFQNEAQLEKSRLLSDRFSAERPKGSFSTLEIQRTEQGDSAMYLCASSFGQDIRETQYFGPGTRLLVL.

V and J are TRBV13 and TRBJ2-2; no clear D. CDR1 is PRHDT, CDR2 FYEKMQ, per germline (reference sequence). V was clipped by 5 bases and J by 6 bases, with 13 bases between them. The CDR3 is 14 amino acids. CDR3 DNA: TGTGCCAGCAGCCGTCTTGTCAAAGCCGGGGAGCTGTTTTTT. As protein: CASSRLVKAGELFF.

In its sample, this clone was seen a few times. V and J are TRBV29-1 and TRBJ2-1, with D perhaps TRBD1 (6 bases). The CDR3 is 16 amino acids. The V end was cut by 4 bases, the J end by 3 bases, with 19 bases between. Germline lookup yields CDR1 SQVTM and CDR2 ANQGSEA. CDR3 nucleotides: TGCAGCGTTGTGGGCGCGGCGACAGGCTACTACAATGAGCAGTTCTTC. Its protein is CSVVGAATGYYNEQFF.

The V and J genes are TRBV5-4 and TRBJ2-7; D possibly corresponds to TRBD2 (5 bases). Germline CDR1 reads SGHNT; CDR2 reads YYREEE (reference sequence). V was cut by 3 bases and J by 6 bases, with 22 bases left in between. The CDR3 totals 16 residues. The CDR3 sequence: CASSSNLQPERGEQYF. The CDR3 DNA sequence: TGTGCCAGCAGCTCGAACCTACAACCAGAACGGGGCGAGCAGTACTTC.

The gene calls are TRBV18 and TRBJ2-5; no clear D gene. Per germline, CDR1 KGHSH and CDR2 LQKENI. Trimming removed 6 bases from V and 2 bases from J, with 7 bases in between. The CDR3 has 12 amino acids. CDR3 sequence reads: CASSYPQETQYF. CDR3 DNA sequence: TGTGCCAGCTCGTATCCTCAAGAGACCCAGTACTTC.

The chain employs TRBV18 and TRBJ2-1; D gene uncertain. The germline V gene encodes CDR1 KGHSH and CDR2 LQKENI. Trimming pared 4 bases from V and 0 bases from J, leaving 13 bases between. CDR3 size: 16 residues. CDR3 sequence: CASSREGVSSYNEQFF. CDR3 coding DNA: TGTGCCAGCTCACGGGAAGGAGTCAGCTCCTACAATGAGCAGTTCTTC.

This chain joins TRBV2 and TRBJ1-5; 12 bases match TRBD1. With 6 bases clipped from V and 11 bases from J, the junction kept 5 bases outside the gene matches. The CDR3 runs to 13 residues. From germline, CDR1 is SNHLY and CDR2 FYNNEI. The CDR3 sequence is CASSGGQGAAQHF. In DNA form, the CDR3 reads TGTGCCAGCAGCGGGGGACAGGGGGCGGCCCAGCATTTT.

V is TRBV5-1 and J is TRBJ2-7; TRBD2 matches at 9 bases. V shed 0 bases and J 1 base; nucleotides not matched to a gene: 5. The CDR3 runs to 16 residues. The germline gives CDR1 SGHRS, CDR2 YFSETQ. The CDR3 DNA reads TGCGCCAGCAGCTTGGTTCCAGCGGGAGGTTCCTACGAGCAGTACTTC. It encodes CASSLVPAGGSYEQYF.

This chain uses TRBV6-5 with TRBJ2-3; D perhaps matches TRBD1 (7 bases). Trimming left V 2 bases short and J 4 bases short, with 10 bases between. CDR1 is MNHEY and CDR2 is SVGAGI in the germline V gene. The CDR3 sequence is 14 residues long. The CDR3: CASSYIRGADTQYF. DNA of the CDR3: TGTGCCAGCAGTTACATCAGGGGGGCAGATACGCAGTATTTT.

This chain connects TRBV4-3 to TRBJ1-3; D remains ambiguous. Germline CDR1 reads LGHNA; CDR2 reads YSLEER. This CDR3 contains 14 residues. V shed 1 base and J shed 4 bases, with 8 bases lying between them. The CDR3 reads CASSQGFDGNTIYF. DNA of the CDR3: TGCGCCAGCAGCCAAGGGTTCGACGGAAACACCATATATTTT.

The chain is built from TRBV4-3 and TRBJ2-5, with 8 bases fitting TRBD2. The CDR3 totals 15 residues. Germline CDR1 and CDR2: LGHNA and YSLEER. The junction had 9 bases not matched to a gene; V was cut back by 4 bases and J by 5 bases. The CDR3 DNA sequence: TGCGCCAGCAGCCGACTACTAGCGGAGGAGGAGACCCAGTACTTC. Translating gives CASSRLLAEEETQYF.

CDR3 coding DNA: TGTGCCAGCAGGACTAGCGGCGGCCGAGATACGCAGTATTTT. Its protein product is CASRTSGGRDTQYF. The chain combines TRBV6-5 with TRBJ2-3, with 9 positions matching TRBD2. Unmatched junction bases numbered 6, after V lost 6 bases and J lost 5 bases. CDR1 MNHEY and CDR2 SVGAGI come from the germline V gene. This CDR3 has 14 amino acids.

This sequence joins TRBV5-5 and TRBJ2-7; the D gene is possibly TRBD1 (6 bases). The germline V gene has CDR1 SGHKS and CDR2 YYEKEE (reference sequence). Deletions cut 3 bases from V and 3 bases from J, with 10 bases between. This CDR3 region has 13 residues. CDR3 nucleotides: TGTGCCAGCAGCTACGGACAGTTCTACGAGCAGTACTTC. It specifies CASSYGQFYEQYF.

This clone appeared a single time. This chain connects TRBV9 to TRBJ2-7; 7 positions agree with TRBD2. The CDR3 runs to 17 residues. Germline values: CDR1 SGDLS, CDR2 YYNGEE. Germline trimming cut 4 bases from V and 1 base from J; bases unmatched to any gene: 14. CDR3 loop: CASSPWDLLAESYEQYF. The CDR3 DNA reads as TGTGCCAGCAGCCCCTGGGATCTCCTAGCGGAGTCCTACGAGCAGTACTTC.

This chain joins TRBV19 and TRBJ1-4; TRBD1 aligns across 7 bases. This CDR3 contains 12 residues. Germline CDR1 is LNHDA and CDR2 is SQIVND (reference sequence). V was clipped by 5 bases and J by 11 bases; unmatched bases: 5. The CDR3 region is CASSSTGVKLFF. As DNA, the CDR3 is TGTGCCAGTAGTTCCACAGGGGTTAAACTGTTTTTT.

The V call is TRBV28, the J call TRBJ2-7; TRBD1 matches at 7 bases. Germline V gene data show CDR1 as MDHEN and CDR2 as SYDVKM. V lost 6 bases, J lost 1 base, and 12 bases stayed unmatched. This CDR3 contains 16 residues. The CDR3 bases are TGTGCCAGCAGCCTGATGGGACAGCAGACTTCCTACGAGCAGTACTTC. As protein: CASSLMGQQTSYEQYF. Complete variable domain (other parts from reference TRBV28 and TRBJ2-7): DVKVTQSSRYLVKRTGEKVFLECVQDMDHENMFWYRQDPGLGLRLIYFSYDVKMKEKGDIPEGYSVSREKKERFSLILESASTNQTSMYLCASSLMGQQTSYEQYFGPGTRLTVT.

The chain is built from TRBV30 and TRBJ2-2, with D perhaps given as TRBD1 or TRBD2 (5 bases each). Germline V gene sequence: CDR1 GTSNPN, CDR2 SVGIG (reference sequence). The CDR3 runs to 17 residues. Trimming took 5 bases from V and 4 from J, leaving 23 bases between them. The CDR3 spells CAWGEGRPFLVTGELFF. The CDR3 DNA sequence: TGTGCCTGGGGTGAGGGACGGCCTTTCTTAGTCACCGGGGAGCTGTTTTTT.

This chain uses TRBV4-1 with TRBJ1-4; D gene uncertain. The V gene lost 0 bases and the J gene lost 8 bases, with 13 bases spanning the gap. Per the germline V gene, CDR1 is MGHRA and CDR2 is YSYEKL. The CDR3 covers 15 residues. The CDR3 sequence is CASSQDGLGPEKLFF. CDR3 DNA sequence: TGCGCCAGCAGCCAAGATGGATTGGGTCCGGAAAAACTGTTTTTT.

The J gene is TRBJ1-2, the V gene TRBV9; TRBD1 aligns across 8 bases. V dropped 3 bases and J dropped 4; count of bases not matched to a gene: 2. This CDR3 comprises 13 residues. CDR1 is SGDLS and CDR2 is YYNGEE in the germline V gene. CDR3 protein: CASSDTGGYGYTF. The CDR3 region has the DNA TGTGCCAGCAGCGATACAGGGGGCTATGGCTACACCTTC.

This chain joins TRBV30 and TRBJ1-5, with 8 bases lining up with TRBD1. This CDR3 is 14 amino acids long. V dropped 2 bases and J dropped 2; count of bases not matched to a gene: 2. The germline gives CDR1 GTSNPN, CDR2 SVGIG (reference sequence). The CDR3 region has the DNA TGTGCCTGGAGTTCGGGACAGGGCAATCAGCCCCAGCATTTT. Its translation is CAWSSGQGNQPQHF. Filled out from reference TRBV30 and TRBJ1-5, the complete variable domain reads SQTIHQWPATLVQPVGSPLSLECTVEGTSNPNLYWYRQAAGRGLQLLFYSVGIGQISSEVPQNLSASRPQDRQFILSSKKLLLSDSGFYLCAWSSGQGNQPQHFGDGTRLSIL.

The genes are TRBV7-9 and TRBJ1-2; D gene ambiguous. The CDR3 is 16 residues long. V lost 2 bases to trimming and J lost 6 bases, with 19 bases between them. Per the germline V gene, CDR1 is SEHNR and CDR2 is FQNEAQ (reference sequence). In DNA form, the CDR3 reads TGTGCCAGCAGCTTAATCGGGGATTACGGGTCGGATGGCTACACCTTC. This codes for CASSLIGDYGSDGYTF.

This chain connects TRBV10-3 to TRBJ2-3, with D perhaps TRBD1 or TRBD2 (5 bases each). The V gene lost 6 bases and the J gene lost 0 bases, with 19 bases spanning the gap. This CDR3 region has 17 residues. CDR1 is ENHRY and CDR2 is SYGVKD in the germline V gene. DNA for the CDR3: TGTGCCATCAGCCGAGACCGGGGCCCCATTAGCACAGATACGCAGTATTTT. Protein product: CAISRDRGPISTDTQYF.

The genes are TRBV28 and TRBJ1-1; D gene unclear. CDR1 is MDHEN and CDR2 is SYDVKM in the germline V gene. V gave up 5 bases and J gave up 0 bases, with 19 bases separating them. The CDR3 extends over 17 amino acids. The CDR3 DNA reads TGTGCCAGCAGTATGCCCTATGGAGGATACATGAACACTGAAGCTTTCTTT. Its protein product is CASSMPYGGYMNTEAFF.

The J gene is TRBJ1-3, the V gene TRBV7-2; D unresolved. This CDR3 is built from 14 residues. The V gene lost 2 bases and the J gene lost 4 bases, with 9 bases spanning the gap. Germline values: CDR1 SGHTA, CDR2 FQGNSA. The CDR3 coding sequence is TGTGCCAGCAGCTTATCGGGATCCGGAAACACCATATATTTT. It encodes CASSLSGSGNTIYF.

To note about this clone: Since a much larger clone is just one base distant, this may be a read error. The sample holds other DNA sequences that translate to the same CDR3. The chain carries TRBV7-9 and TRBJ1-5, with 7 bases fitting TRBD1. V lost 1 base and J lost 3; bases outside the gene matches: 3. CDR3 length: 15 residues. The germline V gene has CDR1 SEHNR and CDR2 FQNEAQ (reference sequence). For the CDR3, the DNA is TGTGCCAGCAGCTTAGGTGGACAGGACAATCAGCCCCAGCATTTT. Translated: CASSLGGQDNQPQHF.